This TCR beta chain comes out of a study of OX40 agonist ivuxolimab in advanced cancers. Trimming left V 3 bases short and J 3 bases short, with 9 bases between. Germline V gene sequence: CDR1 SEHNR, CDR2 FQNEAQ (reference sequence). This CDR3 has 14 residues. Sequenced by immunoSEQ multiplex PCR; TCRdb stores in-frame clones only, minus some. The sample yields 70,000 to 75,000 clones, around four fifths seen once. The input for sequencing was CD4+ or CD8+ T cells sorted from blood, taken in a trial of the OX40 agonist ivuxolimab. The chain carries TRBV7-9 and TRBJ1-5; D may be TRBD1 (5 bases). This receptor was taken from an adult with an advanced solid tumor such as melanoma, head and neck, liver or kidney cancer. CDR3 bases: TGTGCCAGCAGCTTCGGGGCGGACAATCAGCCCCAGCATTTT. Amino acid sequence: CASSFGADNQPQHF.